The clone carrying this T cell receptor (beta chain) was recorded only once. Its antigen is currently unknown. The source of the sample is a study of cytomegalovirus exposure and HLA in healthy donors. V lost 1 base and J lost 0; bases outside the gene matches: 9. This CDR3 contains 19 residues. Germline loops: CDR1 MGHRA, CDR2 YSYEKL. Study results and limitations: Roughly even sequencing depth across donors was the assumption behind the presence/absence analyses.

In the PCR, 60 Vbeta and 13 Jbeta primers were used. Clones were read by immunoSEQ multiplex PCR, and TCRdb kept only the in-frame ones, dropping some. The sample contains roughly 120,000 clones, 74% of which appear only once. The sequence derives from a woman in her 50s in good health and CMV-seropositive. Sample: PBMCs. The chain couples TRBV4-1 to TRBJ2-3, with 11 bases that match TRBD2. CDR3 sequence (DNA): TGCGCCAGCAGCCAAGTTCGTACTAGCGGGAGATCTAGCACAGATACGCAGTATTTT. Protein: CASSQVRTSGRSSTDTQYF.